This T cell receptor (beta chain) was identified in a study of T cell responses to AZD1222 COVID-19 vaccine. Study details: Some second doses came at about 4 weeks and others at about 12 weeks; these were pooled.

Broader study findings: Two AZD1222 doses significantly raised spike-specific TCR breadth and depth over controls. Clonal diversity was possibly underestimated; the donors were predominantly white British and more often female.

This CDR3 is built from 16 residues. V lost 7 bases and J lost 4, with 23 bases in between. Germline V gene data show CDR1 as SQVTM and CDR2 as ANQGSEA. Of note for this clone: Its antigen is undetermined.

Assay: immunoSEQ multiplex PCR; the TCRdb copy retains only in-frame clones and omits some. Among under 200,000 clones listed, roughly 94% were seen once. The chain employs TRBV29-1 and TRBJ2-1, with D tentatively TRBD2 (5 bases). The source was peripheral blood, collected on day 0 of AZD1222 vaccination. The source of this sequence is an adult in good health. CDR3 loop: CSAPALPGLGYNEQFF. Here the CDR3 DNA reads TGCAGCGCTCCCGCTTTACCGGGATTGGGTTACAATGAGCAGTTCTTC.